This record looks at one TCR beta chain sequence and its context. Purification of the CD8+ and CD4+ T cells relied on negative isolation, and TEMRA cells underwent FACS enrichment. Random hexamers were used to reverse transcribe an amount of about 0.45 to 1 ug RNA. TCRdb passed the immunoSEQ multiplex PCR reads through MiXCR, listing each CDR3 protein once. Of about 210,000 distinct CDR3 sequences in the sample, 95% are singletons; the top ten hold 0.085% to 0.095%. Germline CDR1 and CDR2: DFQATT and SNEGSKA (reference sequence). The CDR3 contains 12 residues. Trimming pared 1 base from V and 12 bases from J, leaving 15 bases between. These data originate in a study of CD8 T cells in Susac syndrome.

The V call is TRBV20-1, the J call TRBJ1-1, with D possibly TRBD1 on 5 matching bases. This sequence was found in a human donor with multiple sclerosis. Sequenced input: CD4+ T cells from PBMCs. The DNA of the CDR3 is TGCAGTGCTAGAGGTACTTCAGGGTCGACTTTCTTT. It translates to CSARGTSGSTFF.